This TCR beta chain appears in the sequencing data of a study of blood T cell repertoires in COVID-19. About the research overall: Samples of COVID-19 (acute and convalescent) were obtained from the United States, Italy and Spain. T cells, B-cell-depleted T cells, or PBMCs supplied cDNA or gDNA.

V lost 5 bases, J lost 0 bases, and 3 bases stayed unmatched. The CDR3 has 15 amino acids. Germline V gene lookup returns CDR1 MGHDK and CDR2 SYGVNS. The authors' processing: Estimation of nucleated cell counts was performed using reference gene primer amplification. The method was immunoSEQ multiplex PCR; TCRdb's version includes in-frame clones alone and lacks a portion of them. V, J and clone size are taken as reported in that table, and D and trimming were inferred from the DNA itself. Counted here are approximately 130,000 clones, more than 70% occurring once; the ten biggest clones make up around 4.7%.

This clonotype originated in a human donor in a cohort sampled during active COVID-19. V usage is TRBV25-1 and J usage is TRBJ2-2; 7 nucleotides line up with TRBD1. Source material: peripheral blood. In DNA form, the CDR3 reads TGTGCCAGCAGTTTCGACAGGGCGAACACCGGGGAGCTGTTTTTT. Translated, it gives CASSFDRANTGELFF.